One sample yielded the 8 T cell receptor beta chains listed below, sequenced in a study of beta chain features in type 1 diabetes. Notes on the study in general: TCRB CDR3s from Type 1 diabetes patients were moderately but significantly shorter in all four CD4+ subsets.

No antigen has been assigned to these receptors. Isolated RNA was reverse transcribed in full, so expressed TCRB transcripts were sequenced. Sequencing used immunoSEQ multiplex PCR; TCRdb keeps in-frame clones, though not all of them. Of 25,000 to 30,000 clones listed, almost 65% were seen once; the top ten hold 2% to 3%. The source material was Tregs from blood. The receptors come from a woman aged 25-40 years with type 1 diabetes.

CDR3 region: CASSLATGLGGYTF. DNA of the CDR3: TGTGCCAGCAGCTTAGCCACAGGGTTGGGTGGCTACACCTTC. The J gene is TRBJ1-2, the V gene TRBV7-9, with TRBD1 as a possible D gene (6 bases). This CDR3 has 14 residues. Between the trimmed V and J ends, which lost 0 bases and 7 bases, there was a span of 12 bases. Germline V gene sequence: CDR1 SEHNR, CDR2 FQNEAQ (reference sequence).

The chain combines TRBV10-3 with TRBJ2-1; D possibly corresponds to TRBD2 (6 bases). Germline-derived CDR1 and CDR2 are ENHRY and SYGVKD. Trimming took 3 bases from V and 11 from J, leaving 14 bases between them. The CDR3 is 13 residues long. The CDR3 DNA sequence: TGTGCCATCAGTGACTCTCTAGCGAGGCAGCAGTTCTTC. Protein: CAISDSLARQQFF.

J is TRBJ2-7 and V is TRBV6-5; 8 bases are a match to TRBD2. Germline CDR1 MNHEY, CDR2 SVGAGI. V gave up 7 bases and J gave up 2 bases; unmatched junction bases: 7. This CDR3 has 14 amino acids. The CDR3 reads CASTLTSGPYEQYF. The CDR3 DNA sequence: TGTGCCAGCACCCTAACTAGCGGCCCCTACGAGCAGTACTTC.

This clone was picked up one time. The chain links TRBV11-3 to TRBJ1-1, with 7 bases fitting TRBD1. From germline, CDR1 is SGHNT and CDR2 YENEEA. Trimming removed 4 bases from V and 3 bases from J; junction bases left unmatched: 8. This CDR3 has 15 amino acids. The CDR3 coding sequence is TGTGCCAGCAGCTCTCAGGGGGAAGTGTACACTGAAGCTTTCTTT. Amino acid sequence: CASSSQGEVYTEAFF. The full variable domain, completed using reference TRBV11-3 and TRBJ1-1, is EAGVVQSPRYKIIEKKQPVAFWCNPISGHNTLYWYLQNLGQGPELLIRYENEEAVDDSQLPKDRFSAERLKGVDSTLKIQPAELGDSAVYLCASSSQGEVYTEAFFGQGTRLTVV.

V is TRBV30 and J is TRBJ2-4; D perhaps matches TRBD1 (7 bases). Per the germline V gene, CDR1 is GTSNPN and CDR2 is SVGIG (reference sequence). The germline V and J ends were trimmed by 2 bases and 8 bases, with 19 bases remaining between them. This CDR3 comprises 15 residues. The CDR3 nucleotides read TGTGCCTGGAGTCCACTGATTCAGGGGGGAGACATTCAGTACTTC. This gives the protein CAWSPLIQGGDIQYF.

This chain connects TRBV4-2 to TRBJ1-1; 7 bases are shared with TRBD1. V trimming: 1 base; J trimming: 11 bases; junction bases outside the gene matches: 13. The CDR3 covers 15 residues. The germline gives CDR1 LGHNA, CDR2 YNFKEQ. CDR3: CASSQGDSRASEAFF. The CDR3 nucleotides read TGTGCCAGCAGCCAAGGGGACAGTAGGGCAAGTGAGGCTTTCTTT.

This chain connects TRBV5-1 to TRBJ2-2; 9 nucleotides match TRBD1. This CDR3 region has 15 residues. From germline, CDR1 is SGHRS and CDR2 YFSETQ. J gave up 3 bases and V 4 bases, and 4 bases lay outside the gene matches. CDR3 loop: CASSGDRADTGELFF. CDR3 in DNA: TGCGCCAGCAGCGGGGACAGGGCGGACACCGGGGAGCTGTTTTTT.

V is TRBV28 and J is TRBJ1-5, with 8 bases matching TRBD1. Looked up from germline, CDR1 is MDHEN and CDR2 is SYDVKM. The length of the CDR3 is 18 residues. V trimming: 2 bases; J trimming: 2 bases; junction bases outside the gene matches: 11. The CDR3 region is CASSLRTGRSWGNQPQHF. DNA of the CDR3: TGTGCCAGCAGTTTACGGACAGGGCGGTCTTGGGGCAATCAGCCCCAGCATTTT.